The 10 T cell receptor beta chains listed next were all sequenced from one sample in a study of OX40 agonist ivuxolimab in advanced cancers. Sequenced by immunoSEQ multiplex PCR; TCRdb stores in-frame clones only, minus some. The table lists 15,000 to 25,000 clones, about 76% of them singletons, with approximately 19% in the top ten. This specimen consisted of CD4+ or CD8+ T cells sorted from blood, obtained in a trial of the OX40 agonist ivuxolimab. Every receptor here comes from an adult with an advanced solid tumor such as melanoma, head and neck, liver or kidney cancer.

This clone was picked up a small number of times. The chain joins TRBV19 to TRBJ2-1; D possibly corresponds to TRBD1 (5 bases). With 1 base removed from V and 3 bases from J, the gap between germline ends came to 10 bases. Germline CDR1 reads LNHDA; CDR2 reads SQIVND (reference sequence). This CDR3 contains 15 residues. CDR3 loop: CASSIGQGLYNEQFF. The CDR3 nucleotides are TGTGCCAGTAGTATAGGTCAGGGTCTCTACAATGAGCAGTTCTTC.

V gene TRBV11-2 combines with J gene TRBJ1-5, with D unresolved. The CDR3 length is 15 residues. V shed 0 bases and J shed 2 bases, with 8 bases lying between them. The V gene's germline CDR1 is SGHAT and CDR2 FQNNGV. This CDR3 reads CASSLEGWGNQPQHF. The CDR3 region has the DNA TGTGCCAGCAGCTTAGAGGGTTGGGGCAATCAGCCCCAGCATTTT.

This chain joins TRBV7-9 and TRBJ2-5; tentative D call: TRBD1 (5 bases). Trimming took 5 bases from V and 0 from J, leaving 22 bases between them. This CDR3 comprises 18 residues. CDR1 is SEHNR and CDR2 is FQNEAQ in the germline V gene (reference sequence). For the CDR3, the DNA is TGTGCCAGCAGCGACCCCCACAGCCCAATGGACAACCAAGAGACCCAGTACTTC. It codes for CASSDPHSPMDNQETQYF. The variable domain in full, with the rest retrieved from reference TRBV7-9 and TRBJ2-5, is DTGVSQNPRHKITKRGQNVTFRCDPISEHNRLYWYRQTLGQGPEFLTYFQNEAQLEKSRLLSDRFSAERPKGSFSTLEIQRTEQGDSAMYLCASSDPHSPMDNQETQYFGPGTRLLVL.

This sequence joins TRBV4-3 and TRBJ2-2, with TRBD2 matching over 12 bases. The CDR3 consists of 17 residues. Trimming took 2 bases from V and 3 from J; bases not matched to a gene: 4. Per the germline V gene, CDR1 is LGHNA and CDR2 is YSLEER. The CDR3 region is CASSQLAGGQDTGELFF. The CDR3, as DNA: TGCGCCAGCAGCCAACTAGCGGGAGGGCAGGACACCGGGGAGCTGTTTTTT.

The chain carries TRBV19 and TRBJ2-4; either TRBD1 or TRBD2 may supply D (5 bases each). CDR1 and CDR2 (germline): LNHDA, SQIVND (reference sequence). The V end was cut by 8 bases, the J end by 0 bases, with 14 bases between. The CDR3 consists of 15 residues. CDR3 protein: CASDGGRLAKNIQYF. The DNA of the CDR3 is TGTGCCAGTGATGGGGGACGCTTAGCCAAAAACATTCAGTACTTC.

The chain carries TRBV19 and TRBJ2-1; D may be TRBD1 or TRBD2 (5 bases each). Trimming shortened V by 7 bases and J by 4 bases, and 14 bases separated the two germline ends. CDR1 and CDR2 (germline): LNHDA, SQIVND (reference sequence). The CDR3 covers 14 residues. CDR3 nucleotides: TGTGCCAGTACCCCGGGACCCCTATACAATGAGCAGTTCTTC. Translation gives CASTPGPLYNEQFF.

Concerning this clone: The sample carries other DNA sequences with the same CDR3. The chain employs TRBV4-1 and TRBJ1-2; 8 bases agree with TRBD1. V shed 3 bases and J 2 bases; nucleotides not matched to a gene: 5. The CDR3 has 15 residues. CDR1 and CDR2 (germline): MGHRA, YSYEKL. The CDR3 coding sequence is TGCGCCAGCAGCCAGGAGGACAGGGAGAACTATGGCTACACCTTC. This sequence encodes CASSQEDRENYGYTF.

The chain is built from TRBV30 and TRBJ2-2, with 9 bases that match TRBD1. J lost 3 bases, V lost 3 bases, and 5 bases had no gene match. This CDR3 has 15 residues. The germline V gene has CDR1 GTSNPN and CDR2 SVGIG (reference sequence). CDR3 region: CAWSLGDRDTGELFF. The CDR3 coding sequence is TGTGCCTGGAGCTTGGGGGACAGGGACACCGGGGAGCTGTTTTTT.

This chain uses TRBV7-2 with TRBJ2-7; tentative D call: TRBD1 (6 bases). V lost 2 bases and J lost 5, with 22 bases in between. The germline CDR1 and CDR2 sequences are SGHTA and FQGNSA. CDR3 size: 17 residues. The CDR3 sequence is CASSLFPEDRRKNEQYF. CDR3 coding DNA: TGTGCCAGCAGCTTATTTCCCGAAGACAGGAGGAAGAACGAGCAGTACTTC. Combining the CDR3 with reference TRBV7-2 and TRBJ2-7 gives the whole variable domain GAGVSQSPSNKVTEKGKDVELRCDPISGHTALYWYRQSLGQGLEFLIYFQGNSAPDKSGLPSDRFSAERTGGSVSTLTIQRTQQEDSAVYLCASSLFPEDRRKNEQYFGPGTRLTVT.

The chain carries TRBV28 and TRBJ2-1; TRBD1 might be the D (6 bases). The CDR3 runs 14 residues. Trimming cost V 5 bases and J 2 bases, with 10 bases left between them. Germline-derived CDR1 and CDR2 are MDHEN and SYDVKM. The CDR3 protein is CASSPRTAYNEQFF. The DNA of the CDR3 is TGTGCCAGCAGTCCTAGGACAGCCTACAATGAGCAGTTCTTC.